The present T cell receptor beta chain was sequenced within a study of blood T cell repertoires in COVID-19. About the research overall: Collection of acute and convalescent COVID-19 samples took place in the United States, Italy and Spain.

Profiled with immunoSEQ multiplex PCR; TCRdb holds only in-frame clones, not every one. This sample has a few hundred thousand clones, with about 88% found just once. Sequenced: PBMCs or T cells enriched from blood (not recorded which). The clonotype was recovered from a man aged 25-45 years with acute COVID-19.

CDR3 nucleotides: TGTGCCAGCAGTGACCCGGCGGGAAGCACAGATACGCAGTATTTT. The encoded protein is CASSDPAGSTDTQYF. The chain carries TRBV27 and TRBJ2-3; TRBD2 might be the D (6 bases). Germline CDR1 MNHEY, CDR2 SMNVEV (reference sequence). The CDR3 sequence is 15 residues long. Trimming cost V 5 bases and J 0 bases, with 12 bases left between them.